The rows below give T cell receptor beta chains drawn from one sample of a study of blood T cell repertoires in COVID-19. Assay: immunoSEQ multiplex PCR; the TCRdb copy retains only in-frame clones and omits some. Here the sample spans about 400,000 clones, just under 90% being singletons. The specimen was PBMCs or T cells enriched from blood (not recorded which). Receptors were obtained from a woman aged 30 to 39 who had recovered from COVID-19. Each CDR3 is given with its conserved first and last residue. The D gene is left open where the match is weak. The listing skips clone size in some rows; elsewhere it reads once, few, many or a size class.

v_call: TRBV5-8
clone_size: NA
d_call: TRBD2
j_call: TRBJ2-7
cdr3_nt: TGTGCCAGCAGCTTGTTGGTTTTGGGAGGGACTACCTACGAGCAGTACTTC
cdr3_aa: CASSLLVLGGTTYEQYF

v_call: TRBV5-1
clone_size: NA
d_call: NA
j_call: TRBJ2-2
cdr3_nt: TGCGCCAGCAGCTTGAGTCAGTCGAACACCGGGGAGCTGTTTTTT
cdr3_aa: CASSLSQSNTGELFF

v_call: TRBV9
clone_size: NA
d_call: TRBD2
j_call: TRBJ2-2
cdr3_nt: TGTGCCAGCAGCGTAGTCGGTGCTAGCGGGGTATCCGCGAACACCGGGGAGCTGTTTTTT
cdr3_aa: CASSVVGASGVSANTGELFF

v_call: TRBV11-2
clone_size: few
d_call: TRBD2
j_call: TRBJ2-7
cdr3_nt: TGTGCCAGCAGCTCAGAGGGACTAGGCTACGAGCAGTACTTC
cdr3_aa: CASSSEGLGYEQYF

v_call: TRBV9
clone_size: NA
d_call: TRBD1
j_call: TRBJ2-1
cdr3_nt: TGTGCCAGCAGCCCCACAGGACAGGGCAATGAGCAGTTCTTC
cdr3_aa: CASSPTGQGNEQFF

v_call: TRBV7-8
clone_size: NA
d_call: NA
j_call: TRBJ2-7
cdr3_nt: TGTGCCAGCAGCTCGAAGCCCGACAGTTTCCTCTACGAGCAGTACTTC
cdr3_aa: CASSSKPDSFLYEQYF

v_call: TRBV9
clone_size: once
d_call: TRBD1
j_call: TRBJ1-5
cdr3_nt: TGTGCCAGCAGCGTGGGGGACAGTCCTATACCCCAGCATTTT
cdr3_aa: CASSVGDSPIPQHF

v_call: TRBV6-5
clone_size: NA
d_call: NA
j_call: TRBJ2-2
cdr3_nt: TGTGCCAGCAACCTCGACAGAAGCACCGGGGAGCTGTTTTTT
cdr3_aa: CASNLDRSTGELFF

v_call: TRBV27
clone_size: NA
d_call: NA
j_call: TRBJ2-7
cdr3_nt: TGTGCCAGCACCGCCCACCTCGGCTACGAGCAGTACTTC
cdr3_aa: CASTAHLGYEQYF

v_call: TRBV7-9
clone_size: NA
d_call: NA
j_call: TRBJ2-7
cdr3_nt: TGTGCCAGCAGGAGAAGCCGGGACATCTCCTACGAGCAGTACTTC
cdr3_aa: CASRRSRDISYEQYF

v_call: TRBV7-2
clone_size: NA
d_call: NA
j_call: TRBJ1-3
cdr3_nt: TGTGCCAGCAGCTTAGTCAGAACTAGGCCCCGAAACACCATATATTTT
cdr3_aa: CASSLVRTRPRNTIYF

v_call: TRBV2
clone_size: NA
d_call: TRBD2
j_call: TRBJ2-1
cdr3_nt: TGTGCCAGCAGGGAAGTAGCGGGCCCCCCTTACAATGAGCAGTTCTTC
cdr3_aa: CASREVAGPPYNEQFF

v_call: TRBV28
clone_size: NA
d_call: NA
j_call: TRBJ2-5
cdr3_nt: TGTGCCAGCAGTCGGGGGGCCCTGGGGGAGACCCAGTACTTC
cdr3_aa: CASSRGALGETQYF

v_call: TRBV11-2
clone_size: NA
d_call: NA
j_call: TRBJ1-2
cdr3_nt: TGTGCGATCAGGGAAGGGGATGGCTACACCTTC
cdr3_aa: CAIREGDGYTF

v_call: TRBV6-5
clone_size: NA
d_call: NA
j_call: TRBJ1-2
cdr3_nt: TGTGCCAGCAAATCCCTAGGGAGGAATGGCTACACCTTC
cdr3_aa: CASKSLGRNGYTF

v_call: TRBV4-1
clone_size: NA
d_call: NA
j_call: TRBJ2-1
cdr3_nt: TGCGCCAGCAGCCAAGATCCAGGAAGGGGTAACTACGATGAGCAGTTCTTC
cdr3_aa: CASSQDPGRGNYDEQFF

v_call: TRBV14
clone_size: NA
d_call: NA
j_call: TRBJ1-1
cdr3_nt: TGTGCCAGCAGCCAAGATTTTAACAGAGTGAACACTGAAGCTTTCTTT
cdr3_aa: CASSQDFNRVNTEAFF

v_call: TRBV10-3
clone_size: NA
d_call: NA
j_call: TRBJ2-3
cdr3_nt: TGTGCCGCCCAGTCGGGTGGCACAGATACGCAGTATTTT
cdr3_aa: CAAQSGGTDTQYF

v_call: TRBV11-2
clone_size: NA
d_call: TRBD2
j_call: TRBJ2-5
cdr3_nt: TGTGCCAGCAGCTATCCGGGACTAGAGGAGACCCAGTACTTC
cdr3_aa: CASSYPGLEETQYF

v_call: TRBV19
clone_size: NA
d_call: TRBD1
j_call: TRBJ1-5
cdr3_nt: TGTGCCAGTAGAAACAGGGGGCCCCAGCATTTT
cdr3_aa: CASRNRGPQHF

v_call: TRBV4-2
clone_size: NA
d_call: NA
j_call: TRBJ2-7
cdr3_nt: TGTGCCAGCAGCCAAGAAATCAGCTACGAGCAGTACTTC
cdr3_aa: CASSQEISYEQYF

v_call: TRBV7-2
clone_size: NA
d_call: NA
j_call: TRBJ1-5
cdr3_nt: TGTGCCAGCAGCTTAGCGTGGGGGGTGCCCCAGCATTTT
cdr3_aa: CASSLAWGVPQHF

v_call: TRBV2
clone_size: once
d_call: NA
j_call: TRBJ2-7
cdr3_nt: TGTGCCAGCAGTGTAAGTAGTTTGGTCGTCCACGAGCAGTACTTC
cdr3_aa: CASSVSSLVVHEQYF

v_call: TRBV7-9
clone_size: NA
d_call: NA
j_call: TRBJ2-7
cdr3_nt: TGTGCCAGCAGCTTAGAAGGGGCCGAGCAGTACTTC
cdr3_aa: CASSLEGAEQYF

v_call: TRBV29-1
clone_size: NA
d_call: TRBD1
j_call: TRBJ1-2
cdr3_nt: TGCAGCGTATACAACCGGGACAGGCTGTTTGGCTACACCTTC
cdr3_aa: CSVYNRDRLFGYTF

v_call: TRBV28
clone_size: NA
d_call: TRBD1
j_call: TRBJ2-7
cdr3_nt: TGTGCCAGCAGTTTGGGACAGGACCTTCCTGCCGCCCCGCAGTACTTC
cdr3_aa: CASSLGQDLPAAPQYF

v_call: TRBV7-9
clone_size: NA
d_call: NA
j_call: TRBJ2-1
cdr3_nt: TGTGCCAGCAGTTCCGACGCTCCTAGTATCAGTGAGCAGTTCTTC
cdr3_aa: CASSSDAPSISEQFF

v_call: TRBV30
clone_size: NA
d_call: TRBD2
j_call: TRBJ2-7
cdr3_nt: TGTGCCTGGAGTGTGAGCGGGGGCACCTACGAGCAGTACTTC
cdr3_aa: CAWSVSGGTYEQYF

v_call: TRBV7-2
clone_size: NA
d_call: NA
j_call: TRBJ2-3
cdr3_nt: TGTGCCAGCAGCTTAGACAGGGCTGGCACAGATACGCAGTATTTT
cdr3_aa: CASSLDRAGTDTQYF

v_call: TRBV2
clone_size: NA
d_call: NA
j_call: TRBJ1-5
cdr3_nt: TGTGCCAGCAGTGAACTTTCAGAAGGTGGGCGCTCCTCTGGCAGGGTAGGAAATCAGCCCCAGCATTTT
cdr3_aa: CASSELSEGGRSSGRVGNQPQHF

v_call: TRBV4-2
clone_size: NA
d_call: TRBD2
j_call: TRBJ2-5
cdr3_nt: TGTGCCAGCAGCCAAGAGGAGACTCCAGAGGCTAGCGGGAGTTTGTTTGAGGAGACCCAGTACTTC
cdr3_aa: CASSQEETPEASGSLFEETQYF

v_call: TRBV25-1
clone_size: NA
d_call: TRBD1
j_call: TRBJ1-1
cdr3_nt: TGTGCCAGCAGTGAGACAGGGCTGAACACTGAAGCTTTCTTT
cdr3_aa: CASSETGLNTEAFF

v_call: TRBV6-5
clone_size: NA
d_call: TRBD1
j_call: TRBJ1-3
cdr3_nt: TGTGCCAGCAGCCGGGACAGTGTCTCTGGAAACACCATATATTTT
cdr3_aa: CASSRDSVSGNTIYF

v_call: TRBV7-2
clone_size: NA
d_call: TRBD1
j_call: TRBJ2-1
cdr3_nt: TGTGCCAGCACTATGAGGACAGGTTACTATGAGCAGTTCTTC
cdr3_aa: CASTMRTGYYEQFF

v_call: TRBV3-1/TRBV3-2
clone_size: NA
d_call: NA
j_call: TRBJ2-2
cdr3_nt: TGTGCCAGCAGCCCGGACTTTAAGGGGGAGCTGTTTTTT
cdr3_aa: CASSPDFKGELFF

v_call: TRBV28
clone_size: NA
d_call: NA
j_call: TRBJ1-2
cdr3_nt: TGTGCCAGCAGTTCGTTTGGGCCAGGGTATGGCTACACCTTC
cdr3_aa: CASSSFGPGYGYTF

v_call: TRBV5-6
clone_size: NA
d_call: NA
j_call: TRBJ2-7
cdr3_nt: TGTGCCAGCAGCTTGTTGAGAAACTACGAGCAGTACTTC
cdr3_aa: CASSLLRNYEQYF

v_call: TRBV12-5
clone_size: NA
d_call: NA
j_call: TRBJ2-1
cdr3_nt: TGTGCTAGTGGTTTGGCCGACGTCTTCGGGACAATCAATGAGCAGTTCTTC
cdr3_aa: CASGLADVFGTINEQFF

v_call: TRBV5-1
clone_size: NA
d_call: TRBD1
j_call: TRBJ1-1
cdr3_nt: TGCGCCAGCAGCTTGGCCTCAGGGGGCGAGAACACTGAAGCTTTCTTT
cdr3_aa: CASSLASGGENTEAFF

v_call: TRBV5-1
clone_size: NA
d_call: NA
j_call: TRBJ1-6
cdr3_nt: TGCGCCAGCAGCTTGGCGCAGGGGCGGAATTCACCCCTCCACTTT
cdr3_aa: CASSLAQGRNSPLHF

v_call: TRBV2
clone_size: NA
d_call: TRBD1
j_call: TRBJ1-5
cdr3_nt: TGTGCCAGCAGCTCGGACAGGGGCAATCAGCCCCAGCATTTT
cdr3_aa: CASSSDRGNQPQHF

v_call: TRBV4-1
clone_size: NA
d_call: NA
j_call: TRBJ1-1
cdr3_nt: TGCGCCAGCAGCCAAGAAAGTACGGTCCTGAACACTGAAGCTTTCTTT
cdr3_aa: CASSQESTVLNTEAFF

v_call: TRBV7-6
clone_size: NA
d_call: NA
j_call: TRBJ2-1
cdr3_nt: TGTGCCAGCAGCTTATTATGGGGGCTTAATGAGCAGTTCTTC
cdr3_aa: CASSLLWGLNEQFF

v_call: TRBV5-1
clone_size: NA
d_call: NA
j_call: TRBJ1-4
cdr3_nt: TGCGCCAGCAGAAGTGGATCGACGACAGAAAAACTGTTTTTT
cdr3_aa: CASRSGSTTEKLFF